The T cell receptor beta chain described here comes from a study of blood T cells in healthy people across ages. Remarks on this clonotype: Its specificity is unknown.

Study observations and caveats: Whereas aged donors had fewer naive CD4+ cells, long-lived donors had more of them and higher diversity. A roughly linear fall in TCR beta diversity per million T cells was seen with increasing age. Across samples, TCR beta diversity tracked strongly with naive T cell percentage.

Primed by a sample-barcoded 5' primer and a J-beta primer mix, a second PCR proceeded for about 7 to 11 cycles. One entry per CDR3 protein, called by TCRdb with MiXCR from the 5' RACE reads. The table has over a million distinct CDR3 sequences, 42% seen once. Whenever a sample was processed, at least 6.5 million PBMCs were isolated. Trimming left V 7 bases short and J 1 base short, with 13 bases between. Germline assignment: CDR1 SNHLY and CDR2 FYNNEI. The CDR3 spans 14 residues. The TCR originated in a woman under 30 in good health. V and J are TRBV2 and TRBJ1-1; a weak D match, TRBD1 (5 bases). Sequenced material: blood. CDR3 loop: CASTLERGNTEAFF. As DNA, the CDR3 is TGTGCCAGCACTCTGGAGAGGGGGAACACTGAAGCTTTCTTT.